This TCR beta chain originates from a study of spatial heterogeneity in lung cancer (dated by TCRdb to the late 2010s). In the study overall: Beta-chain transcripts were consistently detected in greater numbers than alpha-chain transcripts, which likely reflected higher beta-chain transcript abundance. In the raw uncorrected reads, each unique combination of TCR and UMI appeared more than ten times on average. TCR alpha and beta repertoires were quantitatively compared across multiple tumor regions, matched nontumor lung and blood in non-small cell lung cancer. Nonsynonymous mutation counts, determined by whole-exome sequencing of tumor tissue, were related to features of the TCR repertoire. At surgery, both alpha and beta chains were TCR-sequenced in 200 to 250 tumor regions, about 61 matched nontumor lung samples and some 60 PBMC samples. The full study reports these points: Ubiquitous expanded tumor TCRs were detected in blood more often at tumor resection than at routine follow-up. Additional single-cell paired TCR alpha and beta sequencing was considered necessary to confirm, at a functional level, the hypothesis that regional TCRs recognize regional mutations.

There are 13 amino acids in the CDR3, from cysteine to phenylalanine inclusive. Just CDR3 DNA is preserved here, 39 bases in frame from base 1. CDR1 and CDR2 are read off the germline V gene as SNHLY and FYNNEI. At the junction V is shortened by 6 bases and J by 4 bases, with 12 bases in between. To note about this clonotype: No antigen is known for it. No clone much larger than this one lies a single base away; base qualities are absent.

Library method: 5' RACE. TCRdb lists the instrument as NextSeq 500. To allow correction of PCR and sequencing errors, the TCR library protocol tagged every TCR cDNA molecule with a unique molecular identifier. On the authors' methods: TCR identification, UMI-based error correction and CDR3 extraction were all carried out with Decombinator tools. Expanded TCRs were defined as those above a frequency of 2 per 1,000, corresponding to the top 1% of the tumor frequency distribution. Each repertoire was subsampled 100 times to 5,000 TCRs, after which Renyi diversity was computed with the R vegan package. To build CDR3 similarity networks, amino acid triplet string-kernel similarity was used, and CDR3s were connected when their pairwise similarity was above 0.82. The public sequencing data were trimmed at Q25 with fastp and processed into clonotypes with MiXCR by TCRdb, which kept only in-frame beta chains. CDR3 protein sequences are deduplicated, and each keeps its most common genes and DNA. V and J calls and clone size were set by TCRdb, not the authors. The sample table records roughly 39,000 distinct CDR3 sequences; approximately 6.8% of these occur just once. The ten top clones hold around 43% of the sample.

In the paper's terms, the time point label means: sample taken at primary tumor resection. Whole RNA extracted from tumor and nontumor lung tissue, or from cryopreserved PBMC samples, was used for TCR sequencing without cell sorting. Samples were obtained from approximately 72 patients with early-stage, untreated non-small cell lung cancer from the lung TRACERx cohort. Patients were selected for TCR sequencing only if sufficient RNA was available from at least two tumor regions. The chain couples TRBV2 to TRBJ1-2; a tentative D call is TRBD1 (6 bases match). The specimen was PBMCs, collected at surgery. This TCR was recovered from a female donor with early-stage non-small cell lung cancer. The bases are TGTGCCAGCAGAAGGACAGCAGGCTATGGCTACACCTTC. The translation is CASRRTAGYGYTF.